One sample yielded the 15 T cell receptor beta chains listed below, sequenced in a study of shared clonotypes between healthy human individuals. Sequencing used immunoSEQ multiplex PCR; TCRdb keeps in-frame clones, though not all of them. The sample contains about 2 million clones, about 95% of which appear only once. CD45RO-negative cells were positively selected for CCR7, leaving out terminally differentiated effector memory CD45RA+ cells. The sequenced sample consisted of naive CD8+ T cells sorted from blood. The receptors here all came from a man younger than 35 in good health.

This clone occurred once. CDR3 coding DNA: TGTGCCAGCATGCCAGGGGCCCGCACAGATACGCAGTATTTT. Translated: CASMPGARTDTQYF. The chain has TRBV6-1 and TRBJ2-3; TRBD1 is a possible D gene (6 bases). CDR3 size: 14 residues. Germline assignment: CDR1 MNHNS and CDR2 SASEGT. V lost 7 bases and J 1 base, leaving 12 bases between the germline ends.

To note about this clone: At one end, the junction sequence differs from germline, possibly due to a read error. This sequence joins TRBV9 and TRBJ2-1, with TRBD2 identical over 8 bases. This CDR3 is built from 15 residues. Germline loops: CDR1 SGDLS, CDR2 YYNGEE. The CDR3 protein is CASGVSTSGYNEQFF. CDR3 DNA sequence: TGTGCCAGCGGCGTAAGCACTAGCGGCTACAATGAGCAGTTCTTC.

The chain employs TRBV27 and TRBJ2-5; a weak D match, TRBD2 (7 bases). The CDR3 sequence is 15 residues long. V lost 5 bases, J lost 4 bases, and 17 bases lay in between. Germline V gene sequence: CDR1 MNHEY, CDR2 SMNVEV (reference sequence). The CDR3 DNA follows: TGTGCCAGCAGTCACAGGGACGGGAGGTCAGAGACCCAGTACTTC. Its protein is CASSHRDGRSETQYF.

V usage is TRBV7-9 and J usage is TRBJ2-5; D is uncertain. This CDR3 spans 15 amino acids. Looked up from germline, CDR1 is SEHNR and CDR2 is FQNEAQ (reference sequence). Trimming removed 4 bases at V and 2 bases at J, with 14 bases between. The CDR3 loop reads CASSSAWGEQETQYF. Here the CDR3 DNA reads TGTGCCAGCAGCTCGGCGTGGGGTGAGCAAGAGACCCAGTACTTC. The full variable domain, rest sourced from reference TRBV7-9 and TRBJ2-5, is DTGVSQNPRHKITKRGQNVTFRCDPISEHNRLYWYRQTLGQGPEFLTYFQNEAQLEKSRLLSDRFSAERPKGSFSTLEIQRTEQGDSAMYLCASSSAWGEQETQYFGPGTRLLVL.

The rearrangement links TRBV7-9 to TRBJ1-1, with 8 bases that match TRBD1. CDR1 SEHNR and CDR2 FQNEAQ come from the germline V gene (reference sequence). Trimming removed 4 bases from V and 10 bases from J; junction bases left unmatched: 5. CDR3 length equals 12 residues. The CDR3 DNA follows: TGTGCCAGCAGCTCACCAGGACAGGGAGCTTTCTTT. This translates into CASSSPGQGAFF.

This sequence joins TRBV7-6 and TRBJ2-6; the D gene is possibly TRBD1 (5 bases). CDR1 and CDR2 from the germline V gene are SGHVS and FNYEAQ. The CDR3 is 19 residues long. Trimming cost V 2 bases and J 0 bases, with 17 bases left between them. The CDR3 sequence: CASSLYPDSADSGANVLTF. CDR3 nucleotide sequence: TGTGCCAGCAGCTTATACCCCGACAGCGCCGACTCTGGGGCCAACGTCCTGACTTTC.

This rearrangement joins TRBV2 to TRBJ2-5; possible D gene TRBD1, 6 bases. Trimming stripped 0 bases from V and 0 bases from J, with 8 bases between. The CDR3 totals 15 residues. Germline V gene sequence: CDR1 SNHLY, CDR2 FYNNEI. CDR3 amino acids: CASSEAGAYQETQYF. The CDR3 coding sequence is TGTGCCAGCAGTGAAGCGGGGGCGTACCAAGAGACCCAGTACTTC.

V is TRBV2 and J is TRBJ1-2, with TRBD1 as a possible D gene (5 bases). The CDR3 consists of 12 residues. Germline V gene data show CDR1 as SNHLY and CDR2 as FYNNEI. V was trimmed by 6 bases and J by 0 bases, leaving 5 bases between them. The CDR3 DNA is TGTGCCAGCAGACAGGCTAACTATGGCTACACCTTC. This encodes CASRQANYGYTF.

A remark on this clone: Different DNA sequences within this sample yield the same CDR3. The chain has TRBV9 and TRBJ2-7, with D hard to call. V shed 0 bases and J shed 2 bases, with 6 bases lying between them. CDR1 is SGDLS, CDR2 YYNGEE, per germline. The CDR3 runs to 13 residues. CDR3 amino acids: CASSVGTPYEQYF. Written as DNA, the CDR3 is TGTGCCAGCAGCGTAGGCACCCCCTACGAGCAGTACTTC. The variable domain in full, completed from reference TRBV9 and TRBJ2-7, reads DSGVTQTPKHLITATGQRVTLRCSPRSGDLSVYWYQQSLDQGLQFLIQYYNGEERAKGNILERFSAQQFPDLHSELNLSSLELGDSALYFCASSVGTPYEQYFGPGTRLTVT.

Regarding this clone: The same CDR3 also results from other DNA sequences found in this sample. This sequence joins TRBV5-6 and TRBJ2-7; D unresolved. V lost 2 bases and J 0 bases, leaving 6 bases between the germline ends. CDR1 SGHDT and CDR2 YYEEEE come from the germline V gene. CDR3 length: 13 residues. In nucleotides, the CDR3 is TGTGCCAGCAGCTTTTCTAGCTCCTACGAGCAGTACTTC. Translating it yields CASSFSSSYEQYF.

This chain uses TRBV27 with TRBJ2-1; TRBD2 matches at 8 bases. The germline V gene encodes CDR1 MNHEY and CDR2 SMNVEV (reference sequence). V shed 4 bases and J 15 bases; nucleotides not matched to a gene: 17. This CDR3 region has 15 residues. CDR3 residues: CASSSQTTRGAHGFF. Here the CDR3 DNA reads TGTGCCAGCAGTTCCCAGACAACGCGGGGGGCACACGGGTTCTTC.

The chain has TRBV7-9 and TRBJ2-3, with a tentative D call TRBD2 (5 bases). The CDR3 runs 13 residues. Germline CDR1 is SEHNR and CDR2 is FQNEAQ (reference sequence). With 5 bases removed from V and 5 bases from J, the gap between germline ends came to 11 bases. In DNA form, the CDR3 reads TGTGCCAGCAGCGCTCGGACTGGAGATACGCAGTATTTT. This sequence encodes CASSARTGDTQYF.

CDR3 sequence: CASSYSWRFEQFF. As DNA, the CDR3 is TGTGCCAGCAGTTACTCTTGGAGGTTTGAGCAGTTCTTC. V gene TRBV6-5 combines with J gene TRBJ2-1; TRBD2 might be the D (5 bases). This CDR3 is 13 amino acids long. Germline loops: CDR1 MNHEY, CDR2 SVGAGI. V shed 0 bases and J shed 9 bases, with 9 bases lying between them.

CDR3 coding DNA: TGTGCCAGCAGCCCCGGACAGATTACCTCCTATAATTCACCCCTCCACTTT. Amino acids: CASSPGQITSYNSPLHF. V usage is TRBV27 and J usage is TRBJ1-6; maybe TRBD1 (6 bases). The ends were cut back, 6 bases at V and 0 bases at J, with 15 bases in the middle. Germline values: CDR1 MNHEY, CDR2 SMNVEV (reference sequence). This CDR3 comprises 17 residues.

The V gene is TRBV6-5, the J gene TRBJ2-3, with 11 bases that match TRBD2. J lost 4 bases, V lost 2 bases, and 5 bases had no gene match. This CDR3 comprises 16 residues. Germline V gene lookup returns CDR1 MNHEY and CDR2 SVGAGI. CDR3 sequence (DNA): TGTGCCAGCAGTTACATGCTAGCGGGGGGCCCAGATACGCAGTATTTT. Protein: CASSYMLAGGPDTQYF.